The clone carrying this T cell receptor (beta chain) was observed a handful of times. This sample stems from a study of blood T cell repertoires in COVID-19. Study at large: The origin of the acute and convalescent COVID-19 samples was the United States, Italy and Spain. T cells, B-cell-depleted T cells, or PBMCs supplied cDNA or gDNA.

In the study's own analysis: Estimated nucleated cell counts came from reference gene primer amplification. Using immunoSEQ multiplex PCR, the repertoire was profiled, and TCRdb retains in-frame clones only, with some absent. Clonal size and the V and J genes are those of that table, whereas D and trimming came from the DNA. The sample lists fewer than 250,000 clones; roughly 81% were seen once. The CDR3 is made up of 14 amino acids. V dropped 2 bases and J dropped 5 bases, with 10 bases sitting between them. CDR1 and CDR2 from the germline V gene are SGHRS and YFSETQ. The sequence came from a man aged 35 to 55 with acute or convalescent COVID-19. The chain carries TRBV5-1 and TRBJ1-4; no definite D call. The sample consisted of peripheral blood. The CDR3 nucleotides read TGCGCCAGCAGCTTTGGGCACACCAATGAAAAACTGTTTTTT. This codes for CASSFGHTNEKLFF.